The sequence of this T cell receptor (beta chain) was determined in a study of blood T cell repertoires in COVID-19. Method: immunoSEQ multiplex PCR; TCRdb's copy keeps in-frame clones and lacks some. The sample comprises roughly 330,000 clones, around 84% of which are singletons, and over 9.5% rests with the top ten. The ends lost 4 bases at V and 4 bases at J; junction bases unmatched: 4. Germline CDR1 and CDR2: ENHRY and SYGVKD. The CDR3 sequence is 13 residues long. The specimen sequenced was PBMCs or T cells enriched from blood (not recorded which). The genes are TRBV10-3 and TRBJ2-7; 7 nucleotides agree with TRBD1. This receptor was taken from a woman between 18 and 30 years old who had recovered from COVID-19. The CDR3 nucleotides read TGTGCCATCAGTGTCGGACAGGAATACGAGCAGTACTTC. This encodes CAISVGQEYEQYF.